The T cell receptor beta chain described here comes from a study of shared clonotypes between healthy human individuals. Splitting the CD4+ cells yielded a CD45RA+ naive subset and a CD45RA-negative memory subset. As for this clone: Its antigen is currently unknown.

Losses at the gene ends were 3 bases for V and 1 base for J; bases not matched to a gene: 8. CDR1 is KGHSH and CDR2 is LQKENI in the germline V gene. The CDR3 consists of 16 residues. Study results and limitations: Non-shared clonotypes had lower generation probabilities than clonotypes shared by all four sorted-subset donors. The authors expected sequencing depth to affect clonotype sharing among donors. A generally larger estimated richness was seen in naive subsets than in memory subsets.

Sequenced by immunoSEQ multiplex PCR; TCRdb stores in-frame clones only, minus some. The table has roughly 640,000 clones, 97% seen once. The chain links TRBV18 to TRBJ1-1, with TRBD1 matching over 7 bases. The sequenced sample was naive CD4+ T cells sorted from blood. Subset described: CD45RA+ positively selected. This TCR was recovered from a woman in her twenties or thirties in good health. The CDR3 DNA is TGTGCCAGCTCACCCTCGACAGGGACGAAGAACACTGAAGCTTTCTTT. Amino acid sequence: CASSPSTGTKNTEAFF.